This record concerns one T cell receptor beta chain sequence. Other DNA sequences in the sample encode the same CDR3. This sample is part of a study of blood T cell repertoires in COVID-19. CDR1 is SQVTM, CDR2 ANQGSEA, per germline. CDR3 length equals 12 residues. The V and J ends lost 6 bases and 5 bases, in that order; junction bases with no gene match: 2. Clones were read by immunoSEQ multiplex PCR, and TCRdb kept only the in-frame ones, dropping some. The sample contains approximately 430,000 clones, 70% to 90% of which appear only once. This clonotype was obtained from a woman aged 25 to 39 with active or convalescent COVID-19. Sequenced: peripheral blood. The rearrangement joins TRBV29-1 to TRBJ1-5; 9 nucleotides line up with TRBD1. The DNA of the CDR3 is TGCAGCGTACAGGGGGCGGATCAGCCCCAGCATTTT. Protein sequence: CSVQGADQPQHF.